A single sample is the source of the 30 T cell receptor beta chains below, sequenced in a study of T cell responses to AZD1222 COVID-19 vaccine. Only in-frame clones appear in the TCRdb table, and some are missing; sequencing was by immunoSEQ multiplex PCR. Of about 84,000 clones listed, about 90% are singletons. This material consisted of peripheral blood, taken on day 0 of AZD1222 vaccination. These receptors were collected from an adult in good health.

This clone appeared a single time. The rearrangement links TRBV6-5 to TRBJ1-4; tentatively, D is TRBD1 (5 bases). The CDR3 contains 15 residues. Deletions cut 5 bases from V and 7 bases from J, with 17 bases between. In germline, CDR1 is MNHEY, CDR2 SVGAGI. CDR3 protein: CASSQMTTVTEKLFF. Here the CDR3 DNA reads TGTGCCAGCAGTCAAATGACGACAGTTACTGAAAAACTGTTTTTT.

The chain employs TRBV30 and TRBJ2-2; D possibly corresponds to TRBD1 (8 bases). This CDR3 comprises 15 residues. Germline-derived CDR1 and CDR2 are GTSNPN and SVGIG (reference sequence). The ends were cut back, 1 base at V and 4 bases at J, with 13 bases in the middle. The CDR3 bases are TGTGCCTGGAGTGAACAGGGGGGGGCCACCGGGGAGCTGTTTTTT. It codes for CAWSEQGGATGELFF.

This chain joins TRBV29-1 and TRBJ1-2; 7 nucleotides align to TRBD1. The CDR3 extends over 14 amino acids. The ends lost 7 bases at V and 7 bases at J; junction bases unmatched: 15. CDR1 is SQVTM, CDR2 ANQGSEA, per germline. In DNA form, the CDR3 reads TGCAGCGCCCGATCACAGGGGACTCTAGGTGGCTACACCTTC. Translating it yields CSARSQGTLGGYTF.

J is TRBJ2-1 and V is TRBV7-2; D remains unclear. CDR3 length equals 14 residues. Trimming shortened V by 0 bases and J by 7 bases, and 10 bases separated the two germline ends. Per germline, CDR1 SGHTA and CDR2 FQGNSA. The CDR3 reads CASSLAARSNEQFF. Written as DNA, the CDR3 is TGTGCCAGCAGCTTAGCTGCACGGTCAAATGAGCAGTTCTTC.

A few counts support this clone. The rearrangement joins TRBV10-3 to TRBJ1-2; no clear D. Germline CDR1 and CDR2: ENHRY and SYGVKD. The CDR3 is 13 residues long. V gave up 2 bases and J gave up 2 bases, with 6 bases separating them. The DNA of the CDR3 is TGTGCCATCAGTGAGAAGGCGAACTATGGCTACACCTTC. It codes for CAISEKANYGYTF.

J is TRBJ2-7 and V is TRBV30; maybe TRBD1 (5 bases). The CDR3 has 12 residues. Germline V lookup: CDR1 GTSNPN, CDR2 SVGIG (reference sequence). Trimming cost V 7 bases and J 4 bases, with 14 bases left between them. CDR3 amino acids: CAFSRGSYEQYF. CDR3 bases: TGTGCCTTCTCAAGGGGCTCGTACGAGCAGTACTTC.

This chain joins TRBV30 and TRBJ1-5; no definite D call. CDR1 and CDR2 from the germline V gene are GTSNPN and SVGIG (reference sequence). Trimming cost V 2 bases and J 3 bases, with 8 bases left between them. This CDR3 has 13 amino acids. CDR3 nucleotide sequence: TGTGCCTGGAGTTCCGGTTACAATCAGCCCCAGCATTTT. Its translation is CAWSSGYNQPQHF.

V is TRBV29-1 and J is TRBJ1-2; TRBD1 matches at 7 bases. This CDR3 spans 11 amino acids. The J segment lost 4 bases and the V segment lost 7 bases, leaving 3 bases of the junction unmatched. The germline CDR1 and CDR2 sequences are SQVTM and ANQGSEA. CDR3: CSATGAYGYTF. CDR3 sequence (DNA): TGCAGCGCAACAGGGGCCTATGGCTACACCTTC.

The chain uses TRBV10-3 and TRBJ1-5; perhaps TRBD1 as D (5 bases). V dropped 2 bases and J dropped 2 bases, with 10 bases sitting between them. This CDR3 is 15 amino acids long. Looked up from germline, CDR1 is ENHRY and CDR2 is SYGVKD. CDR3 in amino acids: CAISELGGGNQPQHF. DNA for the CDR3: TGTGCCATCAGTGAGCTGGGGGGTGGCAATCAGCCCCAGCATTTT.

This clone showed up just a few times. This chain joins TRBV5-1 and TRBJ2-1; D gene ambiguous. Between the trimmed V and J ends, which lost 1 base and 3 bases, there was a span of 11 bases. The germline V gene encodes CDR1 SGHRS and CDR2 YFSETQ. This CDR3 is built from 15 residues. The CDR3 nucleotides are TGCGCCAGCAGCTTGCTAAACCAGGACTACAATGAGCAGTTCTTC. Translation gives CASSLLNQDYNEQFF.

V and J are TRBV9 and TRBJ1-5, with D possibly matching TRBD1 (5 bases). Trimming removed 4 bases at V and 7 bases at J, with 18 bases between. In germline, CDR1 is SGDLS, CDR2 YYNGEE. There are 15 residues in the CDR3. DNA for the CDR3: TGTGCCAGCAGCCGAACTTCAGGGACTTCCCAGCCCCAGCATTTT. Amino acid sequence: CASSRTSGTSQPQHF.

The chain couples TRBV12-3 or TRBV12-4 to TRBJ1-4; a weak D match, TRBD1 (6 bases). The CDR3 is 13 amino acids. Trimming cost V 6 bases and J 8 bases, with 13 bases left between them. CDR3 sequence (DNA): TGTGCCAGCAGGGTAGGGGGAAGGGAAAAACTGTTTTTT. Encoded protein: CASRVGGREKLFF.

The chain has TRBV19 and TRBJ1-2, with 7 bases identical to TRBD1. After removal of 4 bases from V and 0 bases from J, the junction contained 2 bases not matched to a gene. CDR3 length equals 14 residues. In germline, CDR1 is LNHDA, CDR2 SQIVND (reference sequence). The CDR3 reads CASSRTGANYGYTF. CDR3 coding DNA: TGTGCCAGTAGTAGGACAGGCGCTAACTATGGCTACACCTTC.

The count of this clone is one. The chain combines TRBV19 with TRBJ1-4; D is perhaps TRBD1 (5 bases). The CDR3 has 15 amino acids. From germline, CDR1 is LNHDA and CDR2 SQIVND (reference sequence). V lost 9 bases and J lost 2, with 16 bases in between. This CDR3 is CASRRGLGTNEKLFF. In DNA, the CDR3 is TGTGCCAGCAGGAGGGGTCTAGGGACTAATGAAAAACTGTTTTTT.

The gene calls are TRBV18 and TRBJ1-3, with a possible D match to TRBD1 (5 bases). The CDR3 loop spans 15 amino acids. Germline V lookup: CDR1 KGHSH, CDR2 LQKENI. V was cut by 0 bases and J by 4 bases, with 10 bases left in between. CDR3 loop: CASSPPAGRGNTIYF. In DNA form, the CDR3 reads TGTGCCAGCTCACCACCGGCAGGGAGAGGAAACACCATATATTTT.

The chain couples TRBV7-9 to TRBJ1-1, with unresolved D. Germline V gives CDR1 SEHNR, CDR2 FQNEAQ (reference sequence). V gave up 3 bases and J gave up 1 base, with 6 bases separating them. The CDR3 runs 13 residues. The CDR3 DNA follows: TGTGCCAGCAGCTTCCAGAGGAACACTGAAGCTTTCTTT. Protein: CASSFQRNTEAFF.

This rearrangement joins TRBV7-6 to TRBJ2-1; D possibly matches TRBD1 or TRBD2 (6 bases each). V was cut by 5 bases and J by 6 bases, with 17 bases left in between. The CDR3 sequence is 15 residues long. Germline lookup yields CDR1 SGHVS and CDR2 FNYEAQ. The CDR3 loop reads CASSVSKGGGNEQFF. The CDR3 DNA reads TGTGCCAGCAGCGTTAGTAAGGGGGGAGGCAATGAGCAGTTCTTC. The whole variable domain, remainder taken from reference TRBV7-6 and TRBJ2-1, is GAGVSQSPRYKVTKRGQDVALRCDPISGHVSLYWYRQALGQGPEFLTYFNYEAQQDKSGLPNDRFSAERPEGSISTLTIQRTEQRDSAMYRCASSVSKGGGNEQFFGPGTRLTVL.

This sequence joins TRBV7-2 and TRBJ1-3; the D is unclear. Per the germline V gene, CDR1 is SGHTA and CDR2 is FQGNSA. The CDR3 extends over 15 amino acids. Trimming shortened V by 2 bases and J by 0 bases, and 8 bases separated the two germline ends. The CDR3: CASSLSVLSGNTIYF. CDR3 DNA sequence: TGTGCCAGCAGCTTATCGGTCCTCTCTGGAAACACCATATATTTT. Full variable domain (remainder filled in from reference TRBV7-2 and TRBJ1-3): GAGVSQSPSNKVTEKGKDVELRCDPISGHTALYWYRQSLGQGLEFLIYFQGNSAPDKSGLPSDRFSAERTGGSVSTLTIQRTQQEDSAVYLCASSLSVLSGNTIYFGEGSWLTVV.

The chain has TRBV6-4 and TRBJ2-1, with 10 bases matching TRBD2. This CDR3 is 16 amino acids long. The V gene's germline CDR1 is MRHNA and CDR2 SNTAGT. J was trimmed by 5 bases and V by 2 bases; bases with no gene match: 6. CDR3 loop: CASSDRVAGGHNEQFF. The CDR3 DNA reads as TGTGCCAGCAGTGACAGAGTAGCGGGAGGACACAATGAGCAGTTCTTC.

This clone was counted between two and nine times. This sequence joins TRBV10-3 and TRBJ2-3; TRBD2 aligns across 10 bases. CDR1 and CDR2 (germline): ENHRY, SYGVKD. The CDR3 is made up of 16 amino acids. The V and J ends lost 4 bases and 3 bases, in that order; junction bases with no gene match: 7. CDR3 loop: CAISGKPSGSTDTQYF. The CDR3 nucleotides read TGTGCCATCAGTGGTAAACCTAGCGGGAGTACAGATACGCAGTATTTT.

The chain has TRBV7-6 and TRBJ2-7; 10 positions match TRBD2. This CDR3 comprises 16 residues. V was pared by 1 base and J by 4 bases, with 7 bases of the junction left unmatched. Germline CDR1 reads SGHVS; CDR2 reads FNYEAQ. The CDR3 protein is CASSLEGTSAYYEQYF. DNA of the CDR3: TGTGCCAGCAGCTTAGAGGGGACTAGCGCTTATTACGAGCAGTACTTC.

The chain combines TRBV6-5 with TRBJ1-4; a weak D match, TRBD1 (6 bases). Germline V gene sequence: CDR1 MNHEY, CDR2 SVGAGI. Between the trimmed V and J ends, which lost 6 bases and 10 bases, there was a span of 15 bases. This CDR3 spans 13 amino acids. The chain's CDR3 is CASRDSLRGKLFF. The CDR3 coding sequence is TGTGCCAGCAGGGACAGTTTACGAGGAAAACTGTTTTTT.

J is TRBJ2-1 and V is TRBV5-1; D remains unclear. CDR3 size: 15 residues. Germline CDR1 reads SGHRS; CDR2 reads YFSETQ. V lost 2 bases and J lost 1, with 10 bases in between. CDR3: CASSFSTLSYNEQFF. CDR3 nucleotides: TGCGCCAGCAGCTTCAGCACCTTATCCTACAATGAGCAGTTCTTC. Full variable domain (rest looked up from reference TRBV5-1 and TRBJ2-1): KAGVTQTPRYLIKTRGQQVTLSCSPISGHRSVSWYQQTPGQGLQFLFEYFSETQRNKGNFPGRFSGRQFSNSRSEMNVSTLELGDSALYLCASSFSTLSYNEQFFGPGTRLTVL.

CDR3 coding DNA: TGCGCCAGCAGCCAAGCGACAGGGGGTCCCTACGAGCAGTACTTC. It specifies CASSQATGGPYEQYF. V and J are TRBV4-3 and TRBJ2-7; 9 nucleotides match TRBD1. The ends lost 1 base at V and 2 bases at J; junction bases unmatched: 3. Germline lookup yields CDR1 LGHNA and CDR2 YSLEER. The CDR3 sequence is 15 residues long.

The chain carries TRBV7-9 and TRBJ1-1; TRBD1 might be the D (5 bases). Germline lookup yields CDR1 SEHNR and CDR2 FQNEAQ (reference sequence). The germline V and J ends were trimmed by 6 bases and 1 base, with 9 bases remaining between them. The CDR3 runs to 13 residues. As DNA, the CDR3 is TGTGCCAGCAGTCCTCAGGGGAACACTGAAGCTTTCTTT. Its translation: CASSPQGNTEAFF.

V usage is TRBV4-3 and J usage is TRBJ2-7; D is unclear. CDR1 LGHNA and CDR2 YSLEER come from the germline V gene. V lost 1 base and J lost 5, with 21 bases in between. This CDR3 has 17 residues. The CDR3 is CASSQVQVGPHGNEQYF. The CDR3 coding sequence is TGCGCCAGCAGCCAAGTTCAGGTCGGACCCCACGGCAACGAGCAGTACTTC.

The sample holds a few counts of this clone. The V call is TRBV6-6, the J call TRBJ1-3; D ambiguous. The CDR3 covers 15 residues. Germline V gives CDR1 MNHNY, CDR2 SVGAGI (reference sequence). Trimming removed 2 bases from V and 2 bases from J, with 10 bases in between. The CDR3 sequence is CASSYEGNPGNTIYF. The CDR3 DNA sequence: TGTGCCAGCAGTTACGAGGGAAATCCTGGAAACACCATATATTTT.

The rearrangement links TRBV30 to TRBJ2-5; 7 bases match TRBD1. The CDR3 is 14 residues long. Germline trimming cut 1 base from V and 6 bases from J; bases unmatched to any gene: 8. CDR1 is GTSNPN and CDR2 is SVGIG in the germline V gene (reference sequence). CDR3 DNA sequence: TGTGCCTGGAGTGCCGGGACAGCTGTGAAGACCCAGTACTTC. Residues: CAWSAGTAVKTQYF.

The V and J genes are TRBV5-1 and TRBJ2-1; D uncertain. The CDR3 spans 15 residues. V was shortened by 0 bases and J by 0 bases, with 7 bases between the two germline ends. Germline V gene lookup returns CDR1 SGHRS and CDR2 YFSETQ. CDR3 amino acids: CASSLGGSSYNEQFF. For the CDR3, the DNA is TGCGCCAGCAGCTTGGGGGGTAGCTCCTACAATGAGCAGTTCTTC. Complete variable domain (other parts from reference TRBV5-1 and TRBJ2-1): KAGVTQTPRYLIKTRGQQVTLSCSPISGHRSVSWYQQTPGQGLQFLFEYFSETQRNKGNFPGRFSGRQFSNSRSEMNVSTLELGDSALYLCASSLGGSSYNEQFFGPGTRLTVL.

The rearrangement uses TRBV7-6 and TRBJ2-7, with 8 bases aligning to TRBD1. The V segment lost 1 base and the J segment 7 bases; nucleotides outside the gene matches: 12. Germline CDR1 SGHVS, CDR2 FNYEAQ. This CDR3 region has 16 residues. The CDR3 DNA is TGTGCCAGCAGCTTAGGTGTGTCGGGACAGGATGGGGAGCAGTACTTC. Translated, it gives CASSLGVSGQDGEQYF.